Listed here is a single T cell receptor (beta chain). The antigen remains unidentified. Genomic DNA provided the template from which TCR beta VDJ and CDR3 profiles were obtained. TCRdb re-called the reads through MiXCR, storing one row per CDR3 protein. The sample lists 250,000 to 300,000 distinct CDR3 sequences, roughly half seen once, with 7% to 9% in the top ten. These data originate in a study of CD8+CD57+ T cells in acquired aplastic anemia. Study-wide results and limits: It was found that about 31 CD8+ CDR3 sequences were shared between patients and controls.

V shed 7 bases, J shed 4 bases, and the junction held 12 bases outside the gene matches. CDR1 is SNHLY, CDR2 FYNNEI, per germline. The length of the CDR3 is 15 residues. This clonotype originated in a human donor with severe aplastic anemia or a healthy control (not recorded which). Source material: sorted CD4+, CD8+, or CD8+CD57+ T cells (not recorded which) from PBMCs. This chain joins TRBV2 and TRBJ1-2; 7 nucleotides agree with TRBD1. CDR3 in amino acids: CASTRGRGLGYGYTF. CDR3 in DNA: TGTGCCAGCACCAGAGGGAGGGGGCTAGGCTATGGCTACACCTTC.